Reported below is one T cell receptor (beta chain). What it binds is not known. The data stem from a study of CD8 T cells in ankylosing spondylitis. Whole-study findings and limits: In the blood and synovial fluid of reactive arthritis, some motif variants had been previously reported. Apparently characteristic of ankylosing spondylitis blood was a TCR beta motif (about 8 highly homologous variants).

Making the TCR beta libraries involved quantitative 5'-RACE with molecular barcodes. Using its own MiXCR run on the 5' RACE reads, TCRdb lists one record per CDR3 protein. The sample contains around 770,000 distinct CDR3 sequences, about 20% of which appear only once. V lost 2 bases, J lost 7 bases, and 17 bases lay in between. Germline CDR1 reads DFQATT; CDR2 reads SNEGSKA (reference sequence). The CDR3 contains 15 residues. The specimen sequenced was blood, either unsorted or a sorted T cell fraction (not recorded which). The TCR sequence derives from a male donor with ankylosing spondylitis. The chain employs TRBV20-1 and TRBJ2-2; D might be TRBD2 (6 bases). CDR3 in amino acids: CSARLRSSAGGELFF. The DNA for the CDR3 is TGCAGTGCTAGACTGAGGTCTAGCGCCGGCGGGGAGCTGTTTTTT.